What follows are 20 T cell receptor beta chains derived from one specimen sequenced in a study of OX40 agonist ivuxolimab in advanced cancers. Repertoires were generated with immunoSEQ multiplex PCR, while TCRdb's copy carries only in-frame clones and drops some. Of tens of thousands of clones in the sample, 77% are singletons; the top ten hold 1.6%. Sequencing used CD4+ or CD8+ T cells sorted from blood, obtained in a trial of the OX40 agonist ivuxolimab. The receptor set was obtained from an adult with an advanced solid tumor such as melanoma, head and neck, liver or kidney cancer.

V gene TRBV28 combines with J gene TRBJ1-5; weak D call: TRBD1 (5 bases). CDR1 and CDR2 (germline): MDHEN, SYDVKM. The V and J ends lost 6 bases and 4 bases respectively, with 13 bases between them. The CDR3 length is 14 residues. The CDR3 loop is CASRSGTDNQPQHF. CDR3 in DNA: TGTGCCAGCAGGTCCGGGACGGATAATCAGCCCCAGCATTTT.

The V call is TRBV29-1, the J call TRBJ2-1; TRBD2 is a possible D gene (6 bases). The CDR3 has 15 amino acids. The V gene's germline CDR1 is SQVTM and CDR2 ANQGSEA. Trimming took off 6 bases at V and 0 bases at J, with 15 bases between the two ends. The DNA for the CDR3 is TGCAGCGTCCGTGGGGGGATGAGCTCCTACAATGAGCAGTTCTTC. It translates to CSVRGGMSSYNEQFF.

V is TRBV7-3 and J is TRBJ2-6; D might be TRBD1 (6 bases). The CDR3 runs to 18 residues. Trimming left V 4 bases short and J 0 bases short, with 16 bases between. In germline, CDR1 is SGHTA, CDR2 FQGTGA. The CDR3 protein is CASSWGTGSISGANVLTF. CDR3 coding DNA: TGTGCCAGCAGCTGGGGAACAGGGAGTATCTCTGGGGCCAACGTCCTGACTTTC.

V gene TRBV5-4 combines with J gene TRBJ1-2; 8 bases are shared with TRBD1. V gave up 5 bases and J gave up 5 bases; unmatched junction bases: 5. Germline values: CDR1 SGHNT, CDR2 YYREEE (reference sequence). This CDR3 is 13 amino acids long. The CDR3 sequence is CASSLTGAYGYTF. Written as DNA, the CDR3 is TGTGCCAGCAGTCTGACAGGGGCGTATGGCTACACCTTC.

The rearrangement links TRBV5-1 to TRBJ2-5; D tentatively reads TRBD1 or TRBD2 (6 bases each). This CDR3 is 16 amino acids long. Germline-derived CDR1 and CDR2 are SGHRS and YFSETQ. Trimming removed 0 bases at V and 5 bases at J, with 17 bases between. CDR3 sequence reads: CASSLAPGASMETQYF. The CDR3 nucleotides are TGCGCCAGCAGCTTGGCCCCGGGGGCTTCGATGGAGACCCAGTACTTC.

CDR3 sequence (DNA): TGCGCCAGCAGCTTGGATGGGGGGGCGACAGGAAACACCATATATTTT. It is translated as CASSLDGGATGNTIYF. J is TRBJ1-3 and V is TRBV5-1, with D perhaps matching TRBD1 (6 bases). Germline V gene data show CDR1 as SGHRS and CDR2 as YFSETQ. CDR3 length: 16 residues. V lost 0 bases, J lost 4 bases, and 14 bases lay in between. Full variable domain (outside the CDR3, taken from reference TRBV5-1 and TRBJ1-3): KAGVTQTPRYLIKTRGQQVTLSCSPISGHRSVSWYQQTPGQGLQFLFEYFSETQRNKGNFPGRFSGRQFSNSRSEMNVSTLELGDSALYLCASSLDGGATGNTIYFGEGSWLTVV.

The chain joins TRBV29-1 to TRBJ2-1, with 9 bases matching TRBD2. V lost 7 bases and J lost 6; bases outside the gene matches: 7. Germline assignment: CDR1 SQVTM and CDR2 ANQGSEA. This CDR3 contains 13 residues. The CDR3: CSALAGDVNEQFF. CDR3 sequence (DNA): TGCAGCGCCTTAGCGGGAGACGTCAATGAGCAGTTCTTC.

This sequence joins TRBV7-9 and TRBJ2-2; D gene unclear. The CDR3 totals 14 residues. V was cut by 2 bases and J by 2 bases, with 6 bases left in between. The germline V gene encodes CDR1 SEHNR and CDR2 FQNEAQ (reference sequence). DNA for the CDR3: TGTGCCAGCAGCTTACTTCCTAACACCGGGGAGCTGTTTTTT. This encodes CASSLLPNTGELFF.

The chain is built from TRBV19 and TRBJ2-3; perhaps TRBD2 as D (6 bases). The CDR3 consists of 17 residues. Germline CDR1 reads LNHDA; CDR2 reads SQIVND (reference sequence). V was cut by 2 bases and J by 0 bases, with 15 bases left in between. The CDR3 region is CASSIQGTSFSTDTQYF. For the CDR3, the DNA is TGTGCCAGTAGTATACAGGGCACTAGCTTTAGCACAGATACGCAGTATTTT.

The CDR3 loop is CASSVSKDHYGYTF. The DNA of the CDR3 is TGTGCCAGCAGCGTTAGTAAGGACCACTATGGCTACACCTTC. V gene TRBV7-2 combines with J gene TRBJ1-2; no clear D gene. The CDR3 is 14 amino acids. Trimming pared 5 bases from V and 3 bases from J, leaving 13 bases between. Germline V gives CDR1 SGHTA, CDR2 FQGNSA. Based on the CDR3 plus reference TRBV7-2 and TRBJ1-2, the full variable domain is GAGVSQSPSNKVTEKGKDVELRCDPISGHTALYWYRQSLGQGLEFLIYFQGNSAPDKSGLPSDRFSAERTGGSVSTLTIQRTQQEDSAVYLCASSVSKDHYGYTFGSGTRLTVV.

The table lists this clone with a few counts. The chain uses TRBV28 and TRBJ1-5; D may be TRBD1 (6 bases). V was cut by 8 bases and J by 2 bases, with 22 bases left in between. CDR1 is MDHEN, CDR2 SYDVKM, per germline. The CDR3 has 17 residues. CDR3 in amino acids: CASLGGLGHQRNQPQHF. CDR3 DNA: TGTGCCAGCCTAGGGGGGCTAGGACACCAACGCAATCAGCCCCAGCATTTT. The full variable domain, its missing parts supplied by reference TRBV28 and TRBJ1-5, is DVKVTQSSRYLVKRTGEKVFLECVQDMDHENMFWYRQDPGLGLRLIYFSYDVKMKEKGDIPEGYSVSREKKERFSLILESASTNQTSMYLCASLGGLGHQRNQPQHFGDGTRLSIL.

This chain connects TRBV30 to TRBJ2-1, with D tentatively TRBD1 or TRBD2 (6 bases each). The ends were cut back, 3 bases at V and 7 bases at J, with 13 bases in the middle. This CDR3 is built from 13 residues. Germline-derived CDR1 and CDR2 are GTSNPN and SVGIG (reference sequence). Here the CDR3 reads CAWSGGTGNEQFF. In DNA form, the CDR3 reads TGTGCCTGGAGCGGGGGCACCGGGAATGAGCAGTTCTTC.

V usage is TRBV14 and J usage is TRBJ2-3, with D tentatively TRBD1 or TRBD2 (6 bases each). Germline V gene data show CDR1 as SGHDN and CDR2 as FVKESK. V was cut by 4 bases and J by 4 bases, with 15 bases left in between. There are 15 residues in the CDR3. This CDR3 is CASSPSPGAADTQYF. CDR3 sequence (DNA): TGTGCCAGCAGCCCGTCTCCGGGGGCGGCAGATACGCAGTATTTT.

The chain employs TRBV30 and TRBJ2-7; 8 positions match TRBD2. V trimming: 2 bases; J trimming: 7 bases; junction bases outside the gene matches: 13. CDR3 length equals 15 residues. Germline CDR1 is GTSNPN and CDR2 is SVGIG (reference sequence). CDR3 loop: CAWSPFGGGLGEQYF. The CDR3 DNA sequence: TGTGCCTGGAGTCCCTTCGGGGGGGGCCTAGGAGAGCAGTACTTC.

The V call is TRBV7-2, the J call TRBJ2-7; the D is unclear. Germline V lookup: CDR1 SGHTA, CDR2 FQGNSA. The ends were cut back, 5 bases at V and 1 base at J, with 12 bases in the middle. This CDR3 is built from 14 residues. CDR3 loop: CASSLRTVSYEQYF. CDR3 in DNA: TGTGCCAGCAGCCTAAGGACGGTATCCTACGAGCAGTACTTC.

The chain joins TRBV30 to TRBJ2-7, with 9 bases aligning to TRBD1. Germline trimming cut 7 bases from V and 2 bases from J; bases unmatched to any gene: 6. CDR1 and CDR2 from the germline V gene are GTSNPN and SVGIG (reference sequence). This CDR3 comprises 13 residues. CDR3 DNA sequence: TGTGCCTACATCGACAGGGGGACCTACGAGCAGTACTTC. This gives the protein CAYIDRGTYEQYF.

The chain has TRBV10-3 and TRBJ2-1; no reliable D call. The CDR3 consists of 13 residues. Germline V gives CDR1 ENHRY, CDR2 SYGVKD. Trimming stripped 0 bases from V and 4 bases from J, with 4 bases between. The chain's CDR3 is CAISESHYNEQFF. The CDR3 nucleotides read TGTGCCATCAGTGAGTCGCATTACAATGAGCAGTTCTTC.

This clone occurred a few times. The chain carries TRBV19 and TRBJ1-2; a weak D match, TRBD1 (6 bases). Germline assignment: CDR1 LNHDA and CDR2 SQIVND (reference sequence). V dropped 7 bases and J dropped 2 bases, with 11 bases sitting between them. The CDR3 has 13 residues. CDR3 sequence: CASNRDINYGYTF. The CDR3 region has the DNA TGTGCCAGTAACCGGGACATAAACTATGGCTACACCTTC.

The chain combines TRBV27 with TRBJ2-2; 11 positions agree with TRBD2. Germline trimming cut 5 bases from V and 6 bases from J; bases unmatched to any gene: 8. This CDR3 is built from 16 residues. Germline-derived CDR1 and CDR2 are MNHEY and SMNVEV (reference sequence). The CDR3 here is CASSPRLAGGPGELFF. Here the CDR3 DNA reads TGTGCCAGCAGTCCCCGTTTAGCGGGAGGGCCCGGGGAGCTGTTTTTT.

This clone was seen a single time. The V call is TRBV4-1, the J call TRBJ1-5, with TRBD1 matching over 7 bases. V lost 2 bases to trimming and J lost 6 bases; unmatched junction nucleotides: 7. The CDR3 is made up of 15 amino acids. Germline CDR1 MGHRA, CDR2 YSYEKL. The CDR3 bases are TGCGCCAGCAGCCAACTACAGGGGTCGGGTCAGCCCCAGCATTTT. As protein: CASSQLQGSGQPQHF.